These 2 T cell receptor beta chains were all obtained from the same sample, sequenced in a study of T cells expressing NK-cell markers. From the 5' RACE reads, TCRdb lists one entry per CDR3 protein and no DNA. The sample includes about 170,000 distinct CDR3 sequences. Sequencing was done on a sample of blood T cells: a sorted CD56 or NKG2C T cell subset, CD4+ or CD8+ T cells, or bulk PBMC T cells (not recorded which). The receptors stem from a man aged 18 to 69 in good health.

The chain recombines TRBV27 with TRBJ2-5; the TCRdb call, TRBD2, lacks DNA for checking. Germline CDR1 MNHEY, CDR2 SMNVEV (reference sequence). This CDR3 has 14 residues. This CDR3 is CASSSLGGKETQYF.

The J gene is TRBJ1-6, the V gene TRBV7-9; TCRdb's assignment of TRBD1 cannot be checked, as there is no DNA. Germline CDR1 reads SEHNR; CDR2 reads FQNEAQ (reference sequence). This CDR3 has 15 amino acids. CDR3 sequence: CASSPRTGANSPLHF.